This T cell receptor (beta chain) appears in the sequencing data of a study of T cells in Graves' hyperthyroidism and ophthalmopathy. The overall study: Peripheral blood was drawn at first diagnosis, prior to all treatment.

Regions amplified from RNA transcripts were the TCR beta CDR3 regions. First-round RT-PCR of the TCR CDR3 relied on the HTBI primer set. TCRdb re-derived calls from the multiplex PCR reads in MiXCR, one entry per CDR3 protein. This table holds around 50,000 distinct CDR3 sequences, roughly 50% found once. The V gene lost 5 bases and the J gene lost 6 bases, with 17 bases spanning the gap. CDR3 length: 14 residues. Sequenced material: blood. The chain links TRBV12-3 or TRBV12-4 to TRBJ2-7; TRBD1 might be the D (5 bases). This clonotype originated in a woman aged 50 to 60 with Graves' ophthalmopathy. Here the CDR3 reads CASSESGLGLEQYF. CDR3 nucleotides: TGTGCCAGCAGTGAATCCGGGCTGGGGCTCGAGCAGTACTTC.